These 9 T cell receptor beta chains were sequenced from one sample in a study of neurological immune-mediated disorders. Regarding time point: longitudinal time-point 1 (baseline). TCRdb reprocessed the 5' RACE reads via MiXCR and lists one record per CDR3 protein. The top ten hold approximately 10% of the sample, which has tens of thousands of distinct CDR3 sequences, 10% seen once. Sequencing used PBMCs. The receptors here all came from a man younger than 45 in good health.

In this sample, this clonotype turned up many times. The V gene is TRBV2, the J gene TRBJ1-1; D is undetermined. Trimming stripped 4 bases from V and 10 bases from J, with 13 bases between. The CDR3 is made up of 12 amino acids. Germline V CDR1 and CDR2: SNHLY, FYNNEI. In DNA, the CDR3 is TGTGCCAGCAGTGCCTTTCGGGTAGGAGCTTTCTTT. Amino acids: CASSAFRVGAFF.

This clonotype was counted at least ten times. The rearrangement uses TRBV7-6 and TRBJ2-5; maybe TRBD1 (5 bases). Per germline, CDR1 SGHVS and CDR2 FNYEAQ. Trimming left V 6 bases short and J 4 bases short, with 12 bases between. CDR3 length: 13 amino acids. Here the CDR3 DNA reads TGTGCCAGCAGTTGGACACAGACAGAGACCCAGTACTTC. It codes for CASSWTQTETQYF.

This clonotype appeared many times. This chain connects TRBV2 to TRBJ1-1; TRBD1 matches 8 bases. There are 13 residues in the CDR3. Germline CDR1 reads SNHLY; CDR2 reads FYNNEI. V shed 4 bases, J shed 5 bases, and the junction held 3 bases outside the gene matches. The chain's CDR3 is CASSGTGRTEAFF. CDR3 coding DNA: TGTGCCAGCAGTGGGACAGGGCGGACTGAAGCTTTCTTT.

This clonotype was recorded many times. The chain links TRBV27 to TRBJ1-2, with 10 bases aligning to TRBD1. V was clipped by 6 bases and J by 2 bases; unmatched bases: 6. Germline-derived CDR1 and CDR2 are MNHEY and SMNVEV (reference sequence). This CDR3 spans 15 amino acids. The CDR3 sequence: CASRVTGGENYGYTF. The DNA for the CDR3 is TGTGCCAGCAGGGTGACAGGGGGCGAGAACTATGGCTACACCTTC.

This clonotype has a count of ten or more. The chain joins TRBV29-1 to TRBJ2-7; 7 bases are shared with TRBD2. The V segment lost 4 bases and the J segment 6 bases; nucleotides outside the gene matches: 9. The CDR3 is made up of 13 amino acids. The germline gives CDR1 SQVTM, CDR2 ANQGSEA. In nucleotides, the CDR3 is TGCAGCGTTGCAACCGGGACTACTCTCGAGCAGTACTTC. Amino acid sequence: CSVATGTTLEQYF.

This chain uses TRBV9 with TRBJ2-2; D ambiguous. The CDR3 is 15 amino acids. V lost 0 bases and J 4 bases, leaving 10 bases between the germline ends. CDR1 and CDR2 from the germline V gene are SGDLS and YYNGEE. CDR3 sequence: CASSVAPVSTGELFF. As DNA, the CDR3 is TGTGCCAGCAGCGTAGCCCCAGTCAGCACCGGGGAGCTGTTTTTT.

The table lists this clonotype with many counts. Its ends do not fully match the called genes, so a read error is possible. This rearrangement joins TRBV10-3 to TRBJ2-2; D may be TRBD1 (6 bases). Per the germline V gene, CDR1 is ENHRY and CDR2 is SYGVKD. CDR3 size: 14 residues. CDR3 coding DNA: TGTGCCAGCACAGGGAAATCAAACACCGGGGAGATGTTTTTT. It encodes CASTGKSNTGEMFF.

Ten or more counts support this clonotype. The chain combines TRBV27 with TRBJ2-1, with 9 bases lining up with TRBD2. The CDR3 loop spans 15 amino acids. Germline V lookup: CDR1 MNHEY, CDR2 SMNVEV (reference sequence). V lost 1 base, J lost 7 bases, and 5 bases stayed unmatched. The CDR3 sequence is CASSLWSSGINEQFF. The CDR3 bases are TGTGCCAGCAGTTTATGGTCTAGCGGGATAAATGAGCAGTTCTTC.

This clonotype was observed many times. The chain uses TRBV28 and TRBJ2-7, with unresolved D. This CDR3 region has 11 residues. The V end was cut by 8 bases, the J end by 3 bases, with 8 bases between. From germline, CDR1 is MDHEN and CDR2 SYDVKM. Here the CDR3 reads CASGPNYEQYF. The CDR3 coding sequence is TGTGCCAGCGGGCCCAACTACGAGCAGTACTTC. The whole variable domain, remainder taken from reference TRBV28 and TRBJ2-7, is DVKVTQSSRYLVKRTGEKVFLECVQDMDHENMFWYRQDPGLGLRLIYFSYDVKMKEKGDIPEGYSVSREKKERFSLILESASTNQTSMYLCASGPNYEQYFGPGTRLTVT.